The 25 T cell receptor beta chains given below trace back to one sample, sequenced in a study of blood T cells in healthy people across ages. For the second PCR, which ran for about 6 to 11 cycles, a sample-barcoded 5' primer and a J-beta primer mix were used. Using its own MiXCR run on the 5' RACE reads, TCRdb lists one record per CDR3 protein. The data show under 950,000 distinct CDR3 sequences, approximately 22% seen once. Sequences were obtained from blood. The receptors here all came from a man between 65 and 85 years old in good health.

V and J are TRBV3-1 and TRBJ1-3, with TRBD1 matching 7 bases. CDR3 length: 14 residues. Trimming cost V 6 bases and J 4 bases; bases outside gene matches: 6. Germline V gene data show CDR1 as LGHDT and CDR2 as YNNKEL (reference sequence). This chain's CDR3 is CASRPTGVGNTIYF. CDR3 DNA: TGTGCCAGCAGGCCAACAGGGGTCGGAAACACCATATATTTT.

The chain couples TRBV3-1 to TRBJ2-1; D unclear. Germline lookup yields CDR1 LGHDT and CDR2 YNNKEL (reference sequence). CDR3 size: 16 residues. Trimming removed 1 base at V and 5 bases at J, with 15 bases between. CDR3 in amino acids: CASSQVSAVRDNEQFF. CDR3 nucleotides: TGTGCCAGCAGCCAAGTCTCAGCAGTTAGGGACAATGAGCAGTTCTTC.

This clonotype was observed a few times. J is TRBJ2-1 and V is TRBV7-2; D is unresolved. This CDR3 has 15 residues. CDR1 and CDR2 (germline): SGHTA, FQGNSA. V was clipped by 1 base and J by 6 bases, with 13 bases between them. CDR3: CASSLDLLGVNEQFF. The CDR3 nucleotides read TGTGCCAGCAGCTTAGACCTGCTTGGGGTCAATGAGCAGTTCTTC.

This chain uses TRBV20-1 with TRBJ2-2; D gene unclear. Looked up from germline, CDR1 is DFQATT and CDR2 is SNEGSKA (reference sequence). The V and J ends lost 1 base and 7 bases respectively, with 4 bases between them. This CDR3 comprises 11 residues. CDR3 sequence: CSARGYGELFF. The CDR3 DNA follows: TGCAGTGCTAGAGGGTACGGGGAGCTGTTTTTT.

The gene calls are TRBV5-5 and TRBJ1-2; the match to TRBD1 covers 10 bases. The germline CDR1 and CDR2 sequences are SGHKS and YYEKEE (reference sequence). The CDR3 is made up of 16 amino acids. V lost 2 bases, J lost 8 bases, and 12 bases stayed unmatched. CDR3 amino acids: CASSFRQGAPLTGYTF. CDR3 DNA: TGTGCCAGCAGCTTCCGACAGGGGGCCCCCCTTACCGGCTACACCTTC.

Only a few counts were recorded for this clonotype. The J gene is TRBJ1-3, the V gene TRBV20-1; D ambiguous. This CDR3 has 12 residues. V dropped 3 bases and J dropped 8 bases, with 11 bases sitting between them. CDR1 and CDR2 (germline): DFQATT, SNEGSKA (reference sequence). CDR3: CSARSTSDTIYF. CDR3 nucleotide sequence: TGCAGTGCTAGGTCCACATCGGACACCATATATTTT.

V is TRBV15 and J is TRBJ2-1, with D unresolved. V shed 0 bases and J shed 0 bases, with 15 bases lying between them. The CDR3 totals 18 residues. The germline V gene encodes CDR1 LNHNV and CDR2 YYDKDF (reference sequence). DNA of the CDR3: TGTGCCACCAGCAGAGAGTGGGCTGGGCTAGTCTCCTACAATGAGCAGTTCTTC. It specifies CATSREWAGLVSYNEQFF.

Ten or more counts support this clonotype. This rearrangement joins TRBV6-6 to TRBJ1-2; the match to TRBD1 covers 7 bases. Germline V CDR1 and CDR2: MNHNY, SVGAGI (reference sequence). J was trimmed by 4 bases and V by 6 bases; bases with no gene match: 14. The CDR3 has 16 residues. Here the CDR3 reads CASRSRPRDRSYGYTF. The CDR3 DNA sequence: TGTGCCAGCAGATCCCGACCAAGGGACAGAAGCTATGGCTACACCTTC.

This chain connects TRBV7-9 to TRBJ1-2; D is unresolved. V dropped 1 base and J dropped 4 bases, with 13 bases sitting between them. CDR1 is SEHNR, CDR2 FQNEAQ, per germline (reference sequence). The CDR3 totals 15 residues. Here the CDR3 reads CASSLVGSLSYGYTF. DNA for the CDR3: TGTGCCAGCAGCTTAGTAGGATCACTGAGCTATGGCTACACCTTC.

J is TRBJ1-2 and V is TRBV29-1; tentative D call: TRBD1 (5 bases). V was pared by 5 bases and J by 8 bases, with 15 bases between. The CDR3 runs 12 residues. CDR1 is SQVTM, CDR2 ANQGSEA, per germline. The CDR3 region is CSVHLRGVGYTF. The CDR3, as DNA: TGCAGCGTTCATTTGCGAGGGGTCGGCTACACCTTC.

This chain links TRBV2 with TRBJ1-4; tentative D call: TRBD1 (5 bases). Germline V gene data show CDR1 as SNHLY and CDR2 as FYNNEI. The CDR3 is made up of 18 amino acids. V was shortened by 6 bases and J by 0 bases, with 20 bases between the two germline ends. DNA for the CDR3: TGTGCCAGCAGGTCCGGGGACGTCGGCCTATCAACTAATGAAAAACTGTTTTTT. Translating it yields CASRSGDVGLSTNEKLFF.

This CDR3 reads CASSKHIGELFF. In DNA form, the CDR3 reads TGTGCCAGCAGTAAACATATCGGGGAGCTGTTTTTT. The chain joins TRBV12-3 or TRBV12-4 to TRBJ2-2; D is unclear. The ends were cut back, 5 bases at V and 7 bases at J, with 8 bases in the middle. The CDR3 spans 12 residues.

This clonotype was seen repeatedly, ten times or more. The chain links TRBV20-1 to TRBJ2-7; D is unresolved. The germline V and J ends were trimmed by 6 bases and 3 bases, with 21 bases remaining between them. This CDR3 has 15 residues. Germline CDR1 and CDR2: DFQATT and SNEGSKA (reference sequence). Written as DNA, the CDR3 is TGCAGTGCCCAGCGTCCGGGCGTACGAGACTACGAGCAGTACTTC. This gives the protein CSAQRPGVRDYEQYF.

This clonotype was seen a handful of times. J is TRBJ1-1 and V is TRBV28; the D gene is possibly TRBD1 (5 bases). The CDR3 has 14 amino acids. V was cut by 3 bases and J by 6 bases, with 14 bases left in between. Per the germline V gene, CDR1 is MDHEN and CDR2 is SYDVKM. The CDR3: CASSFKARGAEAFF. The CDR3 DNA follows: TGTGCCAGCAGTTTCAAGGCCAGAGGGGCTGAAGCTTTCTTT.

The chain recombines TRBV7-2 with TRBJ2-2, with unresolved D. This CDR3 is 15 amino acids long. V was trimmed by 5 bases and J by 4 bases, leaving 14 bases between them. Germline CDR1 and CDR2: SGHTA and FQGNSA. The CDR3, as DNA: TGTGCCAGCAGCCGGGCCAAGCAAGGCACCGGGGAGCTGTTTTTT. Translated: CASSRAKQGTGELFF. The complete variable domain, with remaining parts taken from reference TRBV7-2 and TRBJ2-2, reads GAGVSQSPSNKVTEKGKDVELRCDPISGHTALYWYRQSLGQGLEFLIYFQGNSAPDKSGLPSDRFSAERTGGSVSTLTIQRTQQEDSAVYLCASSRAKQGTGELFFGEGSRLTVL.

The chain has TRBV7-2 and TRBJ1-3; 10 positions match TRBD1. V lost 0 bases, J lost 4 bases, and 3 bases stayed unmatched. Germline V gives CDR1 SGHTA, CDR2 FQGNSA. The CDR3 has 16 amino acids. The DNA of the CDR3 is TGTGCCAGCAGCTTAGCTGGGACAGGGGTGGGAAACACCATATATTTT. Residues: CASSLAGTGVGNTIYF.

In nucleotides, the CDR3 is TGTGCCAGCAGCTTAAGGAATTCAGGGGGCACTGAAGCTTTCTTT. Protein: CASSLRNSGGTEAFF. V gene TRBV7-9 combines with J gene TRBJ1-1, with 7 bases aligning to TRBD1. The CDR3 consists of 15 residues. The J segment lost 4 bases and the V segment lost 2 bases, leaving 7 bases of the junction unmatched. Per germline, CDR1 SEHNR and CDR2 FQNEAQ (reference sequence).

The rearrangement uses TRBV20-1 and TRBJ1-3; D not certain. The CDR3 has 15 amino acids. Germline V CDR1 and CDR2: DFQATT, SNEGSKA (reference sequence). The V end lost 5 bases, the J end lost 0 bases, and 14 bases lay between the germline ends. The CDR3, as DNA: TGCAGTGCTCCTCCCGTAGGGAGCTCTGGAAACACCATATATTTT. Its protein is CSAPPVGSSGNTIYF.

This clonotype was found a few times. The chain couples TRBV28 to TRBJ2-7; 7 bases are shared with TRBD1. J lost 3 bases, V lost 10 bases, and 12 bases had no gene match. This CDR3 contains 14 residues. Per the germline V gene, CDR1 is MDHEN and CDR2 is SYDVKM. CDR3 coding DNA: TGTGCCACTTCCCGACAGGGAGTCTTCTACGAGCAGTACTTC. Encoded protein: CATSRQGVFYEQYF.

J is TRBJ2-7 and V is TRBV24-1; perhaps TRBD2 as D (6 bases). CDR3 length equals 18 residues. Trimming shortened V by 2 bases and J by 0 bases, and 19 bases separated the two germline ends. Germline CDR1 is KGHDR and CDR2 is SFDVKD. This CDR3 is CATSDSRLGGVSSYEQYF. The CDR3 DNA reads as TGTGCCACCAGTGATTCCCGGTTGGGCGGGGTGAGCTCCTACGAGCAGTACTTC.

V usage is TRBV28 and J usage is TRBJ2-5; D gene ambiguous. Germline CDR1 MDHEN, CDR2 SYDVKM. The V end was cut by 6 bases, the J end by 4 bases, with 15 bases between. The CDR3 runs to 14 residues. CDR3 residues: CASSSAGLGETQYF. The CDR3 DNA reads as TGTGCCAGCAGCTCCGCAGGCTTGGGAGAGACCCAGTACTTC. The full variable domain, rest sourced from reference TRBV28 and TRBJ2-5, is DVKVTQSSRYLVKRTGEKVFLECVQDMDHENMFWYRQDPGLGLRLIYFSYDVKMKEKGDIPEGYSVSREKKERFSLILESASTNQTSMYLCASSSAGLGETQYFGPGTRLLVL.

This rearrangement joins TRBV6-5 to TRBJ1-1; no definite D call. The CDR3 extends over 13 amino acids. The ends were cut back, 8 bases at V and 1 base at J, with 11 bases in the middle. The germline V gene encodes CDR1 MNHEY and CDR2 SVGAGI. CDR3: CASVPAKNTEAFF. The CDR3 DNA reads TGTGCCAGCGTACCAGCTAAGAACACTGAAGCTTTCTTT.

The chain employs TRBV5-1 and TRBJ2-3; TRBD1 aligns across 7 bases. The junction had 8 bases not matched to a gene; V was cut back by 5 bases and J by 5 bases. The CDR3 is made up of 14 amino acids. In germline, CDR1 is SGHRS, CDR2 YFSETQ. CDR3 loop: CASSTDRAQDTQYF. Written as DNA, the CDR3 is TGCGCCAGCAGTACTGACAGGGCACAAGATACGCAGTATTTT.

The genes are TRBV7-9 and TRBJ2-3; TRBD1 might be the D (6 bases). Germline V gene lookup returns CDR1 SEHNR and CDR2 FQNEAQ (reference sequence). CDR3 size: 14 residues. Trimming took 4 bases from V and 2 from J, leaving 10 bases between them. This chain's CDR3 is CASSSQGTTDTQYF. In DNA, the CDR3 is TGTGCCAGCAGCTCCCAGGGGACCACAGATACGCAGTATTTT.

This clonotype appeared a few times. The chain is built from TRBV11-2 and TRBJ2-1, with no clear D. This CDR3 contains 15 residues. Germline-derived CDR1 and CDR2 are SGHAT and FQNNGV. V lost 7 bases and J lost 0, with 13 bases in between. The CDR3 DNA sequence: TGTGCCAGCACCTCAAGAGTCGGCTCCTACAATGAGCAGTTCTTC. Its translation is CASTSRVGSYNEQFF. Using reference TRBV11-2 and TRBJ2-1 for the parts outside the CDR3, the full variable domain is EAGVAQSPRYKIIEKRQSVAFWCNPISGHATLYWYQQILGQGPKLLIQFQNNGVVDDSQLPKDRFSAERLKGVDSTLKIQPAKLEDSAVYLCASTSRVGSYNEQFFGPGTRLTVL.